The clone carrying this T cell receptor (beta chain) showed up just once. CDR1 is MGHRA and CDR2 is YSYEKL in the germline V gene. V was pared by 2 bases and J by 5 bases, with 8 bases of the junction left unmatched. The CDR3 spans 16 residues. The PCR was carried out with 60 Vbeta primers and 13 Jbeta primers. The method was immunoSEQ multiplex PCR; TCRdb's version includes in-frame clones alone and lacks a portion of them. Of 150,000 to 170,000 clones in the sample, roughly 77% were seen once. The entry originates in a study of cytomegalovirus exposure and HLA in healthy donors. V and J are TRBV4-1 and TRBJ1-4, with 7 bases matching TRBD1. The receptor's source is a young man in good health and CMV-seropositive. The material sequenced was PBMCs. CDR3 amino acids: CASSQFPDRNNEKLFF. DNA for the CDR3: TGCGCCAGCAGCCAATTCCCGGACAGGAACAATGAAAAACTGTTTTTT.